The 14 T cell receptor beta chains listed next were all sequenced from one sample in a study of immune evolution from preneoplasia to lung adenocarcinoma listed by TCRdb under 2021. The library came from the immunoSEQ multiplex PCR assay. Drawn from immuneACCESS, this table holds only the in-frame rearrangements with V and J called that TCRdb kept. Clones are partly lost; checked studies trace under half to an unresolved V gene and leave the rest unexplained. Counted in this sample were roughly 1,800 clones; 82% of them appeared once. Under 3% of the sample lies in the top ten. Specimen: FFPE invasive lung adenocarcinoma tissue. The sample's cell subset or site label is to be understood as: frankly invasive lung adenocarcinoma (ADC). The receptors come from a person aged 45 to 59 with lung adenocarcinoma.

The chain couples TRBV6-1 to TRBJ2-7, with TRBD1 matching 9 bases. The CDR3 is 15 amino acids. Germline-derived CDR1 and CDR2 are MNHNS and SASEGT. Unmatched junction bases numbered 7, after V lost 2 bases and J lost 5 bases. CDR3 residues: CASSERTGGFHEQYF. The CDR3 coding sequence is TGTGCCAGCAGTGAACGAACAGGGGGCTTTCACGAGCAGTACTTC.

This chain links TRBV5-4 with TRBJ1-1, with D maybe TRBD1 (6 bases). The germline V and J ends were trimmed by 1 base and 8 bases, with 12 bases remaining between them. The CDR3 loop spans 13 amino acids. Germline values: CDR1 SGHNT, CDR2 YYREEE (reference sequence). CDR3 loop: CASSLPGAYEAFF. In DNA form, the CDR3 reads TGTGCCAGCAGCTTGCCAGGGGCTTACGAAGCTTTCTTT.

This clone appeared once. The chain has TRBV10-3 and TRBJ2-1, with a possible D match to TRBD2 (5 bases). V was clipped by 0 bases and J by 12 bases, with 12 bases between them. From germline, CDR1 is ENHRY and CDR2 SYGVKD. This CDR3 spans 13 amino acids. CDR3 protein: CAISESSGRRQFF. CDR3 nucleotides: TGTGCCATCAGTGAGTCGTCGGGAAGGCGGCAGTTCTTC.

The rearrangement links TRBV7-8 to TRBJ1-5, with 9 bases identical to TRBD1. The CDR3 spans 16 residues. Germline V gene data show CDR1 as SGHVS and CDR2 as FQNEAQ. The V segment lost 5 bases and the J segment 2 bases; nucleotides outside the gene matches: 7. The CDR3: CASSQTGGWGNQPQHF. The CDR3 DNA sequence: TGTGCCAGCAGCCAAACAGGGGGCTGGGGCAATCAGCCCCAGCATTTT.

The V call is TRBV7-2, the J call TRBJ2-1; D ambiguous. The CDR3 covers 11 residues. V lost 1 base and J 10 bases, leaving 5 bases between the germline ends. Germline V gives CDR1 SGHTA, CDR2 FQGNSA. CDR3 sequence (DNA): TGTGCCAGCAGCTTAGAGGCAGAGCAGTTCTTC. Translation gives CASSLEAEQFF.

The chain carries TRBV5-8 and TRBJ2-1; TRBD1 might be the D (6 bases). From germline, CDR1 is SGHTS and CDR2 YDEGEE. Trimming removed 4 bases at V and 6 bases at J, with 17 bases between. The CDR3 is made up of 15 amino acids. CDR3 amino acids: CASSPWLGASNEQFF. DNA for the CDR3: TGTGCCAGCAGCCCCTGGCTGGGGGCGAGCAATGAGCAGTTCTTC. Full variable domain (rest looked up from reference TRBV5-8 and TRBJ2-1): EAGVTQSPTHLIKTRGQQATLRCSPISGHTSVYWYQQALGLGLQFLLWYDEGEERNRGNFPPRFSGRQFPNYSSELNVNALELEDSALYLCASSPWLGASNEQFFGPGTRLTVL.

This clone was detected only a few times. The chain links TRBV27 to TRBJ1-5; 8 bases fit TRBD1. From germline, CDR1 is MNHEY and CDR2 SMNVEV (reference sequence). The CDR3 spans 15 residues. J was trimmed by 7 bases and V by 6 bases; bases with no gene match: 11. Here the CDR3 reads CASSPDRGSLQPQHF. Written as DNA, the CDR3 is TGTGCCAGCAGCCCCGACAGGGGATCTTTACAGCCCCAGCATTTT.

The V gene is TRBV15, the J gene TRBJ2-7; no clear D gene. V was pared by 1 base and J by 4 bases, with 14 bases between. This CDR3 is built from 15 residues. The germline V gene has CDR1 LNHNV and CDR2 YYDKDF (reference sequence). The CDR3 coding sequence is TGTGCCACCAGCAGAGGGGCAGGAGCCGGATACGAGCAGTACTTC. The encoded protein is CATSRGAGAGYEQYF.

The chain links TRBV7-3 to TRBJ2-7; 8 nucleotides agree with TRBD1. J was trimmed by 7 bases and V by 2 bases; bases with no gene match: 4. The CDR3 spans 13 residues. The germline V gene encodes CDR1 SGHTA and CDR2 FQGTGA. CDR3 sequence: CASSLGTGREQYF. DNA of the CDR3: TGTGCCAGCAGCTTAGGGACAGGCAGGGAGCAGTACTTC.

The rearrangement uses TRBV5-1 and TRBJ1-1, with 7 bases that match TRBD1. There are 16 residues in the CDR3. V shed 4 bases, J shed 3 bases, and the junction held 12 bases outside the gene matches. Germline loops: CDR1 SGHRS, CDR2 YFSETQ. Here the CDR3 reads CASSDGTAFGYTEAFF. CDR3 nucleotides: TGCGCCAGCAGCGATGGGACAGCCTTCGGTTACACTGAAGCTTTCTTT.

V gene TRBV4-1 combines with J gene TRBJ2-1; TRBD2 matches at 8 bases. The CDR3 runs 16 residues. Trimming cost V 0 bases and J 9 bases; bases outside gene matches: 10. Germline V gene lookup returns CDR1 MGHRA and CDR2 YSYEKL. The CDR3 protein is CASSQDDRSGKFEQFF. Here the CDR3 DNA reads TGCGCCAGCAGCCAAGATGACCGTAGCGGGAAATTTGAGCAGTTCTTC.

The V and J genes are TRBV5-4 and TRBJ2-5, with unresolved D. Trimming left V 0 bases short and J 3 bases short, with 6 bases between. Germline V lookup: CDR1 SGHNT, CDR2 YYREEE (reference sequence). The CDR3 runs to 13 residues. CDR3 sequence: CASSLAPKETQYF. The CDR3 coding sequence is TGTGCCAGCAGCTTGGCCCCAAAAGAGACCCAGTACTTC.

The V gene is TRBV10-2, the J gene TRBJ1-1; D gene unclear. Trimming shortened V by 0 bases and J by 13 bases, and 15 bases separated the two germline ends. Per germline, CDR1 WSHSY and CDR2 SAAADI. The CDR3 totals 13 residues. CDR3 DNA: TGCGCCAGCAGTGAGTCGACGTTTACAGTGGGTTTCTTT. This codes for CASSESTFTVGFF.

The chain recombines TRBV7-3 with TRBJ2-1; TRBD1 agrees at 7 bases. This CDR3 is 15 amino acids long. The ends lost 2 bases at V and 7 bases at J; junction bases unmatched: 8. CDR1 and CDR2 (germline): SGHTA, FQGTGA. The DNA for the CDR3 is TGTGCCAGCAGCTTAGCAGGGGGTGAGTCTAATGAGCAGTTCTTC. Its translation: CASSLAGGESNEQFF.